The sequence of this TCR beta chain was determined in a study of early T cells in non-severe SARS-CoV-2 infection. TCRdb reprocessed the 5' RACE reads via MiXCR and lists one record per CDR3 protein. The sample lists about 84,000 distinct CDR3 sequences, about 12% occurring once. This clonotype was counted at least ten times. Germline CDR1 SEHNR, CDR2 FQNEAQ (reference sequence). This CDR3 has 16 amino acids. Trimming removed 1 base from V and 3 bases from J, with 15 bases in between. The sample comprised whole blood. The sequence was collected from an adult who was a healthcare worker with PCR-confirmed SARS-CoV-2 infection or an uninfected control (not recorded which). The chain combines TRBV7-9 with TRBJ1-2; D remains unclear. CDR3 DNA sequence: TGTGCCAGCAGCTTAGGGACGGTCGGCGGGGACTATGGCTACACCTTC. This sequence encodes CASSLGTVGGDYGYTF.